This TCR beta chain comes out of a study of blood T cell repertoires in COVID-19 (dated by TCRdb to about 2020). About the full investigation: Samples from collaborators originated in the United States, Italy and Spain and spanned both the acute and convalescent phases of COVID-19. A de-identified subject ID, COVID-19 status, age in years and sex were almost always included in the sample metadata. The dataset comprised deeply sampled blood TCRbeta repertoires from subjects exposed to, actively infected with, or recovered from COVID-19. Samples were obtained from the ongoing ImmuneRACE study (first 160 participants) and from about 1,300 subjects provided by 6 global collaborators. Where available, HLA class I and class II types were taken from metadata supplied by the sample provider and were not determined by assay-based typing. The repertoires were released in a freely available public database meant as a resource for research on the immune response to SARS-CoV-2. The prospective study material was composed of cDNA or gDNA derived from T cells, B-cell-depleted T cells, or PBMCs.

Worth noting for this clone: Its target antigen remains unknown. No much larger clone exists at a distance of one base, and base qualities are not known.

TCRbeta CDR3 regions were amplified from genomic DNA using the immunoSEQ Assay, a bias-controlled multiplex PCR. For the original study's pipeline: Nucleated cell counts per sample were estimated from amplification of reference gene primers within the assay. To quantify the absolute abundance of each unique TCRbeta CDR3 rearrangement, sequence reads were collapsed and filtered. Productive Simpson clonality was computed per sample as the square root of Simpson's diversity index over productive rearrangements. TCRdb re-hosts the immuneACCESS table, in-frame sequences only. Its copies lack some clones; in the studies checked, an unresolved V gene accounts for under half of them, and the cause for the rest is not known. The V and J calls and clone size come from that table; D and trimming were worked out from the DNA. Present in this sample are 300,000 to 450,000 clones, roughly 87% of which were seen just once. Of the sample, 3% to 4% is held by the ten largest clones.

Paper-wide results and their limitations: The amount of clinical and demographic metadata varied by source and participant and was provided uncurated.

From the germline V gene, CDR1 is MNHEY and CDR2 is SVGAGI. From its cysteine to its phenylalanine, the CDR3 spans 15 amino acids. The DNA shown is the 45-base CDR3, in frame from base 1. Germline trimming: 6 bases from V, 5 bases from J; junction bases outside gene matches: 9. One collaborating source in Seattle enrolled patients while the patients were actively infected and followed the patients over time throughout the course of disease. Collaborating institutions collected whole blood in K2EDTA tubes following their own protocols. For TCRbeta analysis, collaborator samples were shipped as frozen whole blood, as isolated PBMCs, or as DNA extracted from either sample type.

The source is a woman aged 55 to 70 with COVID-19, enrolled during active disease. Sample: peripheral blood. Here the chain combines TRBV6-5 and TRBJ1-1; the central 10 bases match TRBD1. The CDR3 in this case is CASSTDRGWTTEAFF. Here is the DNA: TGTGCCAGCAGCACGGACAGGGGGTGGACGACTGAAGCTTTCTTT.